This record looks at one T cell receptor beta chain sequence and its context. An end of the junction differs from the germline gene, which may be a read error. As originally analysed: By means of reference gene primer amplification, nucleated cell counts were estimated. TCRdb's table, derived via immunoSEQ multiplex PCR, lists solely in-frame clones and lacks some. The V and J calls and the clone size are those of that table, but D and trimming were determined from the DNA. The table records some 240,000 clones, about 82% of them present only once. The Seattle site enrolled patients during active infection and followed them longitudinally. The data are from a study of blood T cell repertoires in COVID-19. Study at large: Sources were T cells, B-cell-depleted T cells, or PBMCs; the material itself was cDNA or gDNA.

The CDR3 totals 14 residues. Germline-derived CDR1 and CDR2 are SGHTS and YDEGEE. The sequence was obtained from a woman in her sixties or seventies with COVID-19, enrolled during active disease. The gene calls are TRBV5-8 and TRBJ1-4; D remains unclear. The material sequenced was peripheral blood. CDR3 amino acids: CASSLEQTNEKQFF. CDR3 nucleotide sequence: TGTGCCAGCAGCTTGGAACAGACTAATGAAAAACAGTTTTTT.